This entry is about one T cell receptor (beta chain). This record belongs to a study of T cell responses to AZD1222 COVID-19 vaccine. Germline values: CDR1 SGHTA, CDR2 FQGNSA. The CDR3 sequence is 12 residues long. V was shortened by 6 bases and J by 7 bases, with 10 bases between the two germline ends. Sequencing was performed with immunoSEQ multiplex PCR; in TCRdb, only in-frame clones are kept and a portion is missing. The profile covers around 47,000 clones, with around 80% appearing a single time and about 20% taken by the ten largest. The rearrangement joins TRBV7-2 to TRBJ1-5; D ambiguous. This TCR was recovered from an adult who received the MenACWY meningococcal vaccine as a control. The sequences come from peripheral blood, collected 28 days after the second dose of the MenACWY control vaccine. The CDR3 spells CASSLDVQPQHF. The DNA for the CDR3 is TGTGCCAGCAGTCTGGACGTGCAGCCCCAGCATTTT.